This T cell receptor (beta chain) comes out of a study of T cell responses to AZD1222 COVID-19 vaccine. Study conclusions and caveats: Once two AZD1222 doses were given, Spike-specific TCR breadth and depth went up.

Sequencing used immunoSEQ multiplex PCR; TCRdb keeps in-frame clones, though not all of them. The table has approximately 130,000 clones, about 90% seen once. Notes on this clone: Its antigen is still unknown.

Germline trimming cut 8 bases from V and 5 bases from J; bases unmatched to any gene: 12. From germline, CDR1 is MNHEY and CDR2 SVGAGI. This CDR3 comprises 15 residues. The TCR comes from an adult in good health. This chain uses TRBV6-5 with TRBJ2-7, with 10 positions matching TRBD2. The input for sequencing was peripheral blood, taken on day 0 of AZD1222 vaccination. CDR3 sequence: CASVGVASGSHEQYF. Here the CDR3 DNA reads TGTGCCAGCGTGGGGGTGGCTAGCGGGAGCCACGAGCAGTACTTC.